These 20 T cell receptor beta chains originate from one sample sequenced in a study of blood T cell repertoires in COVID-19. Libraries were prepared by immunoSEQ multiplex PCR; TCRdb keeps only in-frame clonotypes and omits some of them. The sample lists some 340,000 clones, about 86% seen once, with just under 3% in the top ten. The sequenced sample consisted of peripheral blood. These receptors all come from a man aged 30 to 45 with active or convalescent COVID-19.

This clone was counted once. The chain joins TRBV7-8 to TRBJ2-3; 7 bases map to TRBD1. V gave up 1 base and J gave up 4 bases; unmatched junction bases: 8. The CDR3 consists of 16 residues. The germline CDR1 and CDR2 sequences are SGHVS and FQNEAQ. In nucleotides, the CDR3 is TGTGCCAGCAGCTTAGTTTCTCACAGGGGCTCAGATACGCAGTATTTT. The encoded protein is CASSLVSHRGSDTQYF.

This sequence joins TRBV7-2 and TRBJ2-1, with 13 bases aligning to TRBD2. CDR3 length: 15 amino acids. The V and J ends lost 3 bases and 9 bases, in that order; junction bases with no gene match: 5. Germline V gene data show CDR1 as SGHTA and CDR2 as FQGNSA. The CDR3 nucleotides read TGTGCCAGCAGCTTGACTAGCGGGGGGTCTAGTGAGCAGTTCTTC. It codes for CASSLTSGGSSEQFF.

To note about this clone: One end of the junction fails to match germline, which may point to a read error. The chain recombines TRBV11-3 with TRBJ2-5; 15 bases fit TRBD2. The CDR3 contains 15 residues. Germline lookup yields CDR1 SGHNT and CDR2 YENEEA. In nucleotides, the CDR3 is TGTGCCAGCAGCCCCGACGACGGGACTAGCGGGGGGACTCACTTC. It yields the protein CASSPDDGTSGGTHF.

The CDR3 DNA follows: TGTGCCAGCAGCCGACTGTCGGAAACTGAAGCTTTCTTT. Encoded protein: CASSRLSETEAFF. This sequence joins TRBV5-4 and TRBJ1-1; no reliable D call. The germline V gene has CDR1 SGHNT and CDR2 YYREEE (reference sequence). The CDR3 covers 13 residues. Trimming stripped 4 bases from V and 5 bases from J, with 12 bases between.

The chain joins TRBV4-3 to TRBJ1-2, with 7 bases fitting TRBD1. Unmatched junction bases numbered 13, after V lost 4 bases and J lost 8 bases. This CDR3 spans 15 amino acids. The V gene's germline CDR1 is LGHNA and CDR2 YSLEER. CDR3 nucleotide sequence: TGCGCCAGCAGCCCCAGTAGAACAGGGGCCGCCGGCTACACCTTC. It yields the protein CASSPSRTGAAGYTF.

This sequence joins TRBV19 and TRBJ2-3; TRBD1 matches 8 bases. This CDR3 comprises 13 residues. V gave up 5 bases and J gave up 5 bases; unmatched junction bases: 3. Germline lookup yields CDR1 LNHDA and CDR2 SQIVND (reference sequence). The chain's CDR3 is CASSFRGRDTQYF. For the CDR3, the DNA is TGTGCCAGTAGTTTCAGGGGGCGAGATACGCAGTATTTT.

This clone came up many times. This chain joins TRBV30 and TRBJ2-1; 10 bases align to TRBD2. The CDR3 is 16 amino acids. CDR1 and CDR2 from the germline V gene are GTSNPN and SVGIG (reference sequence). V lost 0 bases and J lost 3; bases outside the gene matches: 5. The CDR3 is CAWSVALAGFYNEQFF. Written as DNA, the CDR3 is TGTGCCTGGAGTGTAGCACTAGCGGGATTCTACAATGAGCAGTTCTTC.

The V call is TRBV11-3, the J call TRBJ1-1, with a possible D match to TRBD1 (5 bases). The CDR3 is 14 amino acids. Germline V gene data show CDR1 as SGHNT and CDR2 as YENEEA. The V end was cut by 1 base, the J end by 5 bases, with 11 bases between. The CDR3 loop reads CASSLGRAGTEAFF. DNA for the CDR3: TGTGCCAGCAGCTTAGGCAGGGCGGGAACTGAAGCTTTCTTT. The full variable domain, completed using reference TRBV11-3 and TRBJ1-1, is EAGVVQSPRYKIIEKKQPVAFWCNPISGHNTLYWYLQNLGQGPELLIRYENEEAVDDSQLPKDRFSAERLKGVDSTLKIQPAELGDSAVYLCASSLGRAGTEAFFGQGTRLTVV.

The chain carries TRBV11-2 and TRBJ2-2; the match to TRBD1 covers 8 bases. V lost 1 base and J lost 4; bases outside the gene matches: 2. CDR3 length: 15 amino acids. Looked up from germline, CDR1 is SGHAT and CDR2 is FQNNGV. CDR3 amino acids: CASSLGRGLTGELFF. CDR3 bases: TGTGCCAGCAGCTTAGGCAGGGGGCTCACCGGGGAGCTGTTTTTT.

V and J are TRBV30 and TRBJ2-5; no reliable D call. The CDR3 loop spans 12 amino acids. CDR1 is GTSNPN and CDR2 is SVGIG in the germline V gene (reference sequence). Trimming cost V 2 bases and J 1 base, with 5 bases left between them. The CDR3 region has the DNA TGTGCCTGGAGTTCGTTCCAAGAGACCCAGTACTTC. It codes for CAWSSFQETQYF. The complete variable domain, with remaining parts taken from reference TRBV30 and TRBJ2-5, reads SQTIHQWPATLVQPVGSPLSLECTVEGTSNPNLYWYRQAAGRGLQLLFYSVGIGQISSEVPQNLSASRPQDRQFILSSKKLLLSDSGFYLCAWSSFQETQYFGPGTRLLVL.

The V call is TRBV7-9, the J call TRBJ2-7; possible D gene TRBD1, 5 bases. CDR1 and CDR2 from the germline V gene are SEHNR and FQNEAQ (reference sequence). V lost 3 bases, J lost 0 bases, and 12 bases lay in between. There are 15 residues in the CDR3. CDR3 sequence (DNA): TGTGCCAGCAGCTTGTCGAAGGGGAACTCCTACGAGCAGTACTTC. The encoded protein is CASSLSKGNSYEQYF. The entire variable domain, with the rest obtained from reference TRBV7-9 and TRBJ2-7, is as follows: DTGVSQNPRHKITKRGQNVTFRCDPISEHNRLYWYRQTLGQGPEFLTYFQNEAQLEKSRLLSDRFSAERPKGSFSTLEIQRTEQGDSAMYLCASSLSKGNSYEQYFGPGTRLTVT.

The V gene is TRBV19, the J gene TRBJ1-6; 8 nucleotides line up with TRBD1. CDR3 length: 14 residues. Trimming cost V 4 bases and J 10 bases; bases outside gene matches: 6. The germline CDR1 and CDR2 sequences are LNHDA and SQIVND (reference sequence). CDR3 sequence reads: CASSTRQGRSPLHF. CDR3 bases: TGTGCCAGTAGTACAAGACAGGGGCGGTCACCCCTCCACTTT.

This clone was counted once. The chain uses TRBV3-1 (or the pseudogene TRBV3-2) and TRBJ2-3; the match to TRBD2 covers 8 bases. Looked up from germline, CDR1 is LGHDT and CDR2 is YNNKEL (reference sequence). CDR3 size: 16 residues. Trimming at V came to 1 base and at J to 6 bases, leaving 9 bases not matched to a gene. This CDR3 is CASSQVPGRARDTQYF. For the CDR3, the DNA is TGTGCCAGCAGCCAAGTGCCCGGGAGGGCCAGGGATACGCAGTATTTT.

There are many counts of this clone. This sequence joins TRBV7-8 and TRBJ2-7; a possible D gene is TRBD1 (6 bases). The V end was cut by 4 bases, the J end by 6 bases, with 13 bases between. Germline V gene lookup returns CDR1 SGHVS and CDR2 FQNEAQ. The CDR3 consists of 13 residues. CDR3 residues: CASSSWVTGEQYF. In nucleotides, the CDR3 is TGTGCCAGCAGCTCCTGGGTGACAGGCGAGCAGTACTTC.

V gene TRBV5-1 combines with J gene TRBJ2-2; maybe TRBD1 (5 bases). The V and J ends lost 0 bases and 6 bases respectively, with 15 bases between them. The germline V gene has CDR1 SGHRS and CDR2 YFSETQ. CDR3 size: 16 residues. Here the CDR3 reads CASSLGSGSLAGELFF. CDR3 in DNA: TGCGCCAGCAGCTTGGGGTCAGGGTCGTTGGCCGGGGAGCTGTTTTTT.

V and J are TRBV7-2 and TRBJ1-4; D may be TRBD1 (5 bases). The V end was cut by 5 bases, the J end by 0 bases, with 7 bases between. From germline, CDR1 is SGHTA and CDR2 FQGNSA. CDR3 length: 14 residues. The CDR3 nucleotides read TGTGCCAGCAGCAAACAGGCAACTAATGAAAAACTGTTTTTT. Residues: CASSKQATNEKLFF.

The chain uses TRBV7-2 and TRBJ2-7; 7 bases map to TRBD2. Looked up from germline, CDR1 is SGHTA and CDR2 is FQGNSA. V shed 0 bases, J shed 5 bases, and the junction held 4 bases outside the gene matches. CDR3 length: 14 residues. CDR3 coding DNA: TGTGCCAGCAGCTTAGCGGGACTATCACACGAGCAGTACTTC. Its translation: CASSLAGLSHEQYF.

The rearrangement uses TRBV6-2 or TRBV6-3 and TRBJ2-1; 7 bases line up with TRBD1. CDR3 size: 14 residues. V shed 1 base and J 8 bases; nucleotides not matched to a gene: 5. Germline assignment: CDR1 MNHEY and CDR2 SVGEGT. The CDR3 spells CASSYYRGLDEQFF. DNA of the CDR3: TGTGCCAGCAGTTACTACAGGGGCCTGGATGAGCAGTTCTTC.

This clone was observed once. The V and J genes are TRBV5-4 and TRBJ2-5; D is perhaps TRBD1 (6 bases). Germline V gives CDR1 SGHNT, CDR2 YYREEE (reference sequence). The CDR3 is made up of 14 amino acids. V was pared by 3 bases and J by 4 bases, with 13 bases between. The CDR3 DNA is TGTGCCAGCAGCTCCCCAGGGGCCGTAGAGACCCAGTACTTC. The encoded protein is CASSSPGAVETQYF.

This rearrangement joins TRBV6-2 or TRBV6-3 to TRBJ2-3, with TRBD2 identical over 8 bases. The CDR3 is 16 amino acids. With 5 bases clipped from V and 6 bases from J, the junction kept 13 bases outside the gene matches. Germline V lookup: CDR1 MNHEY, CDR2 SVGEGT. The CDR3 DNA is TGTGCCAGCAGTACCGGGACTAGACGACTCCACGATACGCAGTATTTT. Amino acid sequence: CASSTGTRRLHDTQYF.